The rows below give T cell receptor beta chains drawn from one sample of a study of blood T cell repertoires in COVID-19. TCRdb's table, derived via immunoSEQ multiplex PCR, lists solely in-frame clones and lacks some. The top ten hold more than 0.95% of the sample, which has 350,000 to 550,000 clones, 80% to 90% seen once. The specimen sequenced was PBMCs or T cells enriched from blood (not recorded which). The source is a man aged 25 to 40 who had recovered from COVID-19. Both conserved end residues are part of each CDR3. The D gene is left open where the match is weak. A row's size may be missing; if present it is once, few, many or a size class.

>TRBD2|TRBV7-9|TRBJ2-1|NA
CASSLETSGTYNEQFF
TGTGCCAGCAGCCTGGAGACTAGCGGGACCTACAATGAGCAGTTCTTC
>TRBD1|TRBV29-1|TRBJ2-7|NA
CSVASQGASYEQYF
TGCAGCGTTGCGTCTCAGGGGGCCTCCTACGAGCAGTACTTC
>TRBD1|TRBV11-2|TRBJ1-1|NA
CASSGQANTEAFF
TGTGCCAGTAGCGGACAGGCGAACACTGAAGCTTTCTTT
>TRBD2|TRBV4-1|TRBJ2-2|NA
CASSQDPRTSGRENGELFF
TGCGCCAGCAGCCAAGATCCTAGGACTAGCGGGAGGGAAAACGGGGAGCTGTTTTTT
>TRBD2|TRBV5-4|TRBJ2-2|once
CASSLFFLAENTGELFF
TGTGCCAGCAGCTTGTTCTTCCTAGCGGAGAACACCGGGGAGCTGTTTTTT
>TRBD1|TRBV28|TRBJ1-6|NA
CASTDRGYSPLHF
TGTGCCAGCACTGACAGGGGGTATTCACCCCTCCACTTT
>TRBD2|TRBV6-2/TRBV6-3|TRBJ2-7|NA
CASSPGLVYEQYF
TGTGCCAGCAGCCCAGGACTAGTCTACGAGCAGTACTTC
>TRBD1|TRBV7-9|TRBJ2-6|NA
CASSSGQVTSGANVLTF
TGTGCCAGCAGCTCGGGACAGGTGACCTCTGGGGCCAACGTCCTGACTTTC
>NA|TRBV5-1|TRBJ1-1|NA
CASSLDPSGGNTEAFF
TGCGCCAGCAGCTTGGATCCCTCCGGCGGGAACACTGAAGCTTTCTTT
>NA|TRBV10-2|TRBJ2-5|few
CASRDWDLKETQYF
TGCGCCAGCCGGGACTGGGATCTTAAAGAGACCCAGTACTTC